In its sample, the clone carrying this T cell receptor (beta chain) was seen once. Per germline, CDR1 LGHNA and CDR2 YSLEER. V shed 6 bases, J shed 2 bases, and the junction held 7 bases outside the gene matches. The CDR3 has 15 residues. cDNA reverse transcribed from extracted RNA served as the sequencing template. The table came from immunoSEQ multiplex PCR; TCRdb's copy has only in-frame clones and leaves some out. The data hold approximately 58,000 clones, with around 47% observed a single time. This record belongs to a study of CD8+ T cells in alopecia areata. The sample was NKG2D-low CD8+ T cells sorted from blood. V is TRBV4-3 and J is TRBJ2-5, with 9 positions matching TRBD1. This clonotype was obtained from a human donor with alopecia areata. CDR3 in amino acids: CASSRGTGTQETQYF. Here the CDR3 DNA reads TGCGCCAGCAGTCGTGGGACAGGGACTCAAGAGACCCAGTACTTC.